This TCR beta chain was sequenced for a study of blood T cells in healthy people across ages. In the case of this clonotype: Its antigen is not identified.

Losses at the gene ends were 6 bases for V and 2 bases for J; bases not matched to a gene: 19. Germline lookup yields CDR1 DFQATT and CDR2 SNEGSKA (reference sequence). The CDR3 totals 19 residues. Regarding the study as a whole: Higher diversity and more naive CD4+ cells were features of long-lived donors, compared to aged donors.

A second PCR, run for 7 to 11 cycles, used a sample-barcoded 5' primer plus a J-beta primer mix. Each CDR3 protein is one row after TCRdb ran MiXCR on the 5' RACE reads. The sample has about 1.5 million distinct CDR3 sequences, 35% to 45% seen once. The chain couples TRBV20-1 to TRBJ2-3, with 11 bases aligning to TRBD2. The source of this sequence is a woman aged 18-35 years in good health. Material for sequencing was blood. In DNA form, the CDR3 reads TGCAGTGCCACCCCCGGGACTAGCGGAAATCCGGAGCTCACAGATACGCAGTATTTT. Amino acids: CSATPGTSGNPELTDTQYF.